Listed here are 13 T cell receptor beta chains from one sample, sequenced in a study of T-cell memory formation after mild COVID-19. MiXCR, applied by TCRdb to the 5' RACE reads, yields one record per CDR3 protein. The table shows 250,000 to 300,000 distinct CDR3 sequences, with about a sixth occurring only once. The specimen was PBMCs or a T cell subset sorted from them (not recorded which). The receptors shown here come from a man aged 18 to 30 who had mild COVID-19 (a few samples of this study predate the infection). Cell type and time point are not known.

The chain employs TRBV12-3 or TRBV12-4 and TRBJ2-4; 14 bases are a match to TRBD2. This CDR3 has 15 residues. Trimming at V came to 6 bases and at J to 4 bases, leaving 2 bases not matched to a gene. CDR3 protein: CASRRTSGGKNIQYF. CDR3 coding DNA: TGTGCCAGCAGACGGACTAGCGGGGGGAAAAACATTCAGTACTTC.

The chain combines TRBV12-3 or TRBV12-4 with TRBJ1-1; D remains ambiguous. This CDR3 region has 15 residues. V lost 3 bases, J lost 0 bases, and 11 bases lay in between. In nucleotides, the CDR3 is TGTGCCAGCAGTTTTGTCGGCGGACTGAACACTGAAGCTTTCTTT. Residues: CASSFVGGLNTEAFF.

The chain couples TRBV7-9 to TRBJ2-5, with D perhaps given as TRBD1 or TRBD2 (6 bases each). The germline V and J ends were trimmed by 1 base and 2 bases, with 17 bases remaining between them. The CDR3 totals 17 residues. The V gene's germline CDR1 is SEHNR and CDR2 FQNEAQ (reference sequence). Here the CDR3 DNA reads TGTGCCAGCAGCTTAGGTGGATCCCGGGGGCGTCAAGAGACCCAGTACTTC. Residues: CASSLGGSRGRQETQYF.

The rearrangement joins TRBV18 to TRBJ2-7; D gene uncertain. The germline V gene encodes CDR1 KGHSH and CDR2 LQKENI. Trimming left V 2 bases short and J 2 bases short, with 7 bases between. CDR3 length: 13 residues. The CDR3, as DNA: TGTGCCAGCTCACCAGGGCCAACCTACGAGCAGTACGTC. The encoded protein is CASSPGPTYEQYV.

CDR3 nucleotide sequence: TGTGCCAGCAGTTACTCCGAGGGTGGCAATCAGCCCCAGCATTTT. As protein: CASSYSEGGNQPQHF. V gene TRBV6-2 or TRBV6-3 combines with J gene TRBJ1-5; unclear D gene. Germline assignment: CDR1 MNHEY and CDR2 SVGEGT. Between the trimmed V and J ends, which lost 0 bases and 2 bases, there was a span of 8 bases. This CDR3 is 15 amino acids long.

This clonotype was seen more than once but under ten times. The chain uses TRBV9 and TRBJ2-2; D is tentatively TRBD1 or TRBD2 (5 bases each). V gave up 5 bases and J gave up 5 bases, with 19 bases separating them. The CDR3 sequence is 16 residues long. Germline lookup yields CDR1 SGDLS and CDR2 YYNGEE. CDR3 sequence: CASRGRGPWGTGELFF. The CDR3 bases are TGTGCCAGCAGGGGAAGGGGACCATGGGGTACCGGGGAGCTGTTTTTT.

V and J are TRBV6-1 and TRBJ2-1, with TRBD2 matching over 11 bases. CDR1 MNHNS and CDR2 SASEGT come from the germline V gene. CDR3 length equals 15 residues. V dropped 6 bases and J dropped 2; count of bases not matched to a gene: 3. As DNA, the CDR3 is TGTGCCAGCAGGTTAGCGGGGGGGGCCTACAATGAGCAGTTCTTC. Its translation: CASRLAGGAYNEQFF.

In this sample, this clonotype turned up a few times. CDR3 protein: CASSQVALDTQYF. The CDR3, as DNA: TGTGCCAGCAGCCAGGTAGCTCTCGATACGCAGTATTTT. The J gene is TRBJ2-3, the V gene TRBV3-1; D is unclear. The CDR3 totals 13 residues. With 3 bases removed from V and 6 bases from J, the gap between germline ends came to 10 bases. Germline CDR1 reads LGHDT; CDR2 reads YNNKEL (reference sequence).

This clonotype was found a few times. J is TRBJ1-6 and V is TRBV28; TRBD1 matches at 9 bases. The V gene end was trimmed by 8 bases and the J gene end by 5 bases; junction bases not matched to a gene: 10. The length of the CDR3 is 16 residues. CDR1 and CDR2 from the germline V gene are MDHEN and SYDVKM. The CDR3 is CASGSGQGTDNSPLHF. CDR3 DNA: TGTGCCAGCGGCTCCGGACAGGGGACCGATAATTCACCCCTCCACTTT. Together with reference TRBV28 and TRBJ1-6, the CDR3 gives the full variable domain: DVKVTQSSRYLVKRTGEKVFLECVQDMDHENMFWYRQDPGLGLRLIYFSYDVKMKEKGDIPEGYSVSREKKERFSLILESASTNQTSMYLCASGSGQGTDNSPLHFGNGTRLTVT.

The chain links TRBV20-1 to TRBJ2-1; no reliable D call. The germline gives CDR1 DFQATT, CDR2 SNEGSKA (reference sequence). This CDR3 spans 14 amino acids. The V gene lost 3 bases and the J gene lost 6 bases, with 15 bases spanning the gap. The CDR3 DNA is TGCAGTGCTAGGCGGTACGCGGACCCCAATGAGCAGTTCTTC. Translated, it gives CSARRYADPNEQFF.

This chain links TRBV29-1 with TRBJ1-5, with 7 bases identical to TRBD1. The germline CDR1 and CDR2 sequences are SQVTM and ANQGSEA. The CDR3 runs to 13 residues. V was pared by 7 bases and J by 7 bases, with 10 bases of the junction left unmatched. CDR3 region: CSAVGQESQPQHF. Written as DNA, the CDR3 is TGCAGCGCCGTAGGACAGGAAAGCCAGCCCCAGCATTTT. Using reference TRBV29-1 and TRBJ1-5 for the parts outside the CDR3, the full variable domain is SAVISQKPSRDICQRGTSLTIQCQVDSQVTMMFWYRQQPGQSLTLIATANQGSEATYESGFVIDKFPISRPNLTFSTLTVSNMSPEDSSIYLCSAVGQESQPQHFGDGTRLSIL.

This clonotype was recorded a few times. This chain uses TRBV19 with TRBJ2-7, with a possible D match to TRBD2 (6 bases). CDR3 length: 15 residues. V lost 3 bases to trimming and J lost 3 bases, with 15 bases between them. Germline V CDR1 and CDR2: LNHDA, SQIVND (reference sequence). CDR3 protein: CASSISGSPYYEQYF. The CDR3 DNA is TGTGCCAGTAGTATCTCCGGGAGTCCCTACTACGAGCAGTACTTC. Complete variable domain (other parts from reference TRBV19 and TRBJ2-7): DGGITQSPKYLFRKEGQNVTLSCEQNLNHDAMYWYRQDPGQGLRLIYYSQIVNDFQKGDIAEGYSVSREKKESFPLTVTSAQKNPTAFYLCASSISGSPYYEQYFGPGTRLTVT.

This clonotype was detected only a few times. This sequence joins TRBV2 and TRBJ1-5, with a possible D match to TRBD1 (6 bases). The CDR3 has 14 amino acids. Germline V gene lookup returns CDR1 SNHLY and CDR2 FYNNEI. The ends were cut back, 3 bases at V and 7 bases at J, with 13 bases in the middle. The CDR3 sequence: CASSESSGGQPQHF. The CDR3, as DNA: TGTGCCAGCAGTGAGTCCTCGGGGGGCCAGCCCCAGCATTTT.